What follows are 21 T cell receptor beta chains derived from one specimen sequenced in a study of blood T cell repertoires in COVID-19. The protocol was immunoSEQ multiplex PCR, while the TCRdb copy is restricted to in-frame clones and leaves out a portion. The sample contains roughly 56,000 clones, roughly 87% of which appear only once. Sample: peripheral blood. The receptors here all came from a woman aged 60 to 75 with COVID-19, enrolled during active disease.

This CDR3 reads CASSEGGIGELFF. In nucleotides, the CDR3 is TGCGCCAGCAGTGAGGGGGGGATCGGGGAGCTGTTTTTT. This sequence joins TRBV10-1 and TRBJ2-2; the D gene is possibly TRBD2 (6 bases). Looked up from germline, CDR1 is WNHNN and CDR2 is SYGVQD (reference sequence). V dropped 2 bases and J dropped 7 bases, with 8 bases sitting between them. This CDR3 is 13 amino acids long.

This clone has just a few counts. The chain recombines TRBV6-2 or TRBV6-3 with TRBJ1-1; 7 nucleotides align to TRBD1. V dropped 7 bases and J dropped 6; count of bases not matched to a gene: 20. The germline CDR1 and CDR2 sequences are MNHEY and SVGEGT. This CDR3 has 17 residues. The CDR3 DNA is TGTGCCAGCACCCCCGAGTTCGGCAGGGGGGTTCGAGCTGAAGCTTTCTTT. Residues: CASTPEFGRGVRAEAFF.

V gene TRBV24-1 combines with J gene TRBJ2-2; no clear D. V lost 5 bases and J lost 3, with 9 bases in between. CDR3 size: 14 residues. Looked up from germline, CDR1 is KGHDR and CDR2 is SFDVKD. CDR3 residues: CATSVASDTGELFF. CDR3 in DNA: TGTGCCACCAGTGTGGCCTCCGACACCGGGGAGCTGTTTTTT.

This chain uses TRBV3-1 (or the pseudogene TRBV3-2) with TRBJ1-2; D unclear. The CDR3 has 13 residues. V was cut by 2 bases and J by 0 bases, with 4 bases left in between. Germline values: CDR1 LGHDT, CDR2 YNNKEL (reference sequence). CDR3: CASSQQANYGYTF. The DNA for the CDR3 is TGTGCCAGCAGCCAACAGGCTAACTATGGCTACACCTTC.

The rearrangement links TRBV19 to TRBJ1-1; 8 bases agree with TRBD1. The CDR3 is 14 residues long. CDR1 and CDR2 from the germline V gene are LNHDA and SQIVND (reference sequence). V lost 4 bases and J lost 4; bases outside the gene matches: 5. The CDR3 is CASSTGQGGTEAFF. The CDR3 DNA is TGTGCCAGTAGTACAGGACAGGGAGGCACTGAAGCTTTCTTT.

The chain recombines TRBV9 with TRBJ1-4; no clear D gene. The CDR3 contains 15 residues. Trimming stripped 3 bases from V and 2 bases from J, with 11 bases between. CDR1 SGDLS and CDR2 YYNGEE come from the germline V gene. CDR3 amino acids: CASSGQGGTNEKLFF. DNA of the CDR3: TGTGCCAGCAGCGGTCAAGGAGGTACTAATGAAAAACTGTTTTTT.

The chain joins TRBV18 to TRBJ1-6; D is undetermined. V lost 6 bases and J 5 bases, leaving 11 bases between the germline ends. This CDR3 contains 14 residues. Per the germline V gene, CDR1 is KGHSH and CDR2 is LQKENI. The CDR3 bases are TGTGCCAGCTCCGAGGGATCTAATAATTCACCCCTCCACTTT. Protein sequence: CASSEGSNNSPLHF.

V usage is TRBV7-9 and J usage is TRBJ2-1, with D uncertain. V was shortened by 1 base and J by 5 bases, with 6 bases between the two germline ends. The germline V gene has CDR1 SEHNR and CDR2 FQNEAQ (reference sequence). This CDR3 region has 13 residues. CDR3 sequence (DNA): TGTGCCAGCAGCTTAGTATCGGACAATGAGCAGTTCTTC. Protein product: CASSLVSDNEQFF.

This clone was detected once. V is TRBV9 and J is TRBJ1-1; 7 bases align to TRBD1. Germline V gene data show CDR1 as SGDLS and CDR2 as YYNGEE. The CDR3 has 14 residues. With 2 bases clipped from V and 1 base from J, the junction kept 2 bases outside the gene matches. Here the CDR3 reads CASSVGTANTEAFF. The CDR3 DNA is TGTGCCAGCAGCGTGGGGACAGCGAACACTGAAGCTTTCTTT. The whole variable domain, remainder taken from reference TRBV9 and TRBJ1-1, is DSGVTQTPKHLITATGQRVTLRCSPRSGDLSVYWYQQSLDQGLQFLIQYYNGEERAKGNILERFSAQQFPDLHSELNLSSLELGDSALYFCASSVGTANTEAFFGQGTRLTVV.

This chain joins TRBV19 and TRBJ1-1, with D possibly TRBD1 on 6 matching bases. This CDR3 is built from 15 residues. Per the germline V gene, CDR1 is LNHDA and CDR2 is SQIVND (reference sequence). V was pared by 7 bases and J by 0 bases, with 15 bases between. Here the CDR3 reads CASTMTGRMNTEAFF. In DNA form, the CDR3 reads TGTGCCAGTACCATGACAGGAAGGATGAACACTGAAGCTTTCTTT.

The V call is TRBV18, the J call TRBJ1-2; a weak D match, TRBD1 (5 bases). The CDR3 contains 15 residues. Germline V CDR1 and CDR2: KGHSH, LQKENI. Trimming shortened V by 4 bases and J by 2 bases, and 14 bases separated the two germline ends. The DNA of the CDR3 is TGTGCCAGCTCACGGGAACAGGTGAAAAACTATGGCTACACCTTC. Protein sequence: CASSREQVKNYGYTF.

The V and J genes are TRBV6-2 or TRBV6-3 and TRBJ2-5; D perhaps matches TRBD1 (6 bases). Germline V gene lookup returns CDR1 MNHEY and CDR2 SVGEGT. This CDR3 region has 15 residues. The ends were cut back, 6 bases at V and 4 bases at J, with 18 bases in the middle. For the CDR3, the DNA is TGTGCCAGCAGCCCAGTGGGTACAGGGTCAGAGACCCAGTACTTC. Translating it yields CASSPVGTGSETQYF.

The chain carries TRBV3-1 (or the pseudogene TRBV3-2) and TRBJ2-4; 8 bases map to TRBD2. The CDR3 spans 18 residues. J was trimmed by 16 bases and V by 2 bases; bases with no gene match: 25. CDR1 LGHDT and CDR2 YNNKEL come from the germline V gene (reference sequence). The CDR3 here is CASSQTSSGSLGKREIYF. DNA of the CDR3: TGTGCCAGCAGCCAAACCTCTAGCGGGTCGTTAGGGAAACGAGAAATTTACTTC.

This clone was detected a few times. This rearrangement joins TRBV12-5 to TRBJ2-2; TRBD1 matches at 11 bases. V dropped 3 bases and J dropped 7; count of bases not matched to a gene: 4. Germline V lookup: CDR1 LGHNT, CDR2 FRNRAP. The CDR3 spans 15 residues. The CDR3 DNA reads as TGTGCTAGTGGTTTCGGACAGGGGGCAATCGGGGAGCTGTTTTTT. Translating gives CASGFGQGAIGELFF.

The rearrangement uses TRBV28 and TRBJ2-5; weak D call: TRBD1 (7 bases). V lost 4 bases and J 2 bases, leaving 14 bases between the germline ends. The CDR3 covers 15 residues. Germline V CDR1 and CDR2: MDHEN, SYDVKM. CDR3 protein: CASSSGGTAQETQYF. The CDR3 DNA reads TGTGCCAGCAGTTCAGGGGGGACAGCACAAGAGACCCAGTACTTC.

The rearrangement uses TRBV9 and TRBJ2-3, with a weak D call TRBD2 (5 bases). The germline CDR1 and CDR2 sequences are SGDLS and YYNGEE. The V end was cut by 0 bases, the J end by 4 bases, with 6 bases between. This CDR3 spans 13 amino acids. The CDR3 protein is CASSVDSADTQYF. In DNA form, the CDR3 reads TGTGCCAGCAGCGTAGATAGCGCAGATACGCAGTATTTT.

The genes are TRBV9 and TRBJ2-6; D perhaps matches TRBD1 (5 bases). Deletions cut 4 bases from V and 3 bases from J, with 11 bases between. CDR1 is SGDLS, CDR2 YYNGEE, per germline. The CDR3 consists of 15 residues. CDR3 sequence: CASSFSRDGANVLTF. CDR3 sequence (DNA): TGTGCCAGCAGCTTCAGCAGGGATGGGGCCAACGTCCTGACTTTC.

The chain has TRBV7-2 and TRBJ2-1, with 9 bases fitting TRBD1. After removal of 4 bases from V and 4 bases from J, the junction contained 8 bases not matched to a gene. This CDR3 contains 16 residues. Per the germline V gene, CDR1 is SGHTA and CDR2 is FQGNSA. CDR3 region: CASSSWTGAMYNEQFF. The DNA for the CDR3 is TGTGCCAGCAGCTCCTGGACAGGGGCCATGTACAATGAGCAGTTCTTC.

This chain connects TRBV7-9 to TRBJ2-6; the D is unclear. With 5 bases removed from V and 0 bases from J, the gap between germline ends came to 11 bases. Germline V gene data show CDR1 as SEHNR and CDR2 as FQNEAQ (reference sequence). The CDR3 consists of 16 residues. The CDR3 reads CASSARSSSGANVLTF. For the CDR3, the DNA is TGTGCCAGCAGCGCCAGGTCCAGCTCTGGGGCCAACGTCCTGACTTTC.

The rearrangement joins TRBV5-8 to TRBJ2-5; 7 bases map to TRBD1. V lost 1 base and J lost 2; bases outside the gene matches: 5. The length of the CDR3 is 15 residues. Germline values: CDR1 SGHTS, CDR2 YDEGEE. The CDR3: CASSLRGTEQETQYF. For the CDR3, the DNA is TGTGCCAGCAGCTTGAGAGGGACAGAACAAGAGACCCAGTACTTC. The whole variable domain, filled in from reference TRBV5-8 and TRBJ2-5, reads EAGVTQSPTHLIKTRGQQATLRCSPISGHTSVYWYQQALGLGLQFLLWYDEGEERNRGNFPPRFSGRQFPNYSSELNVNALELEDSALYLCASSLRGTEQETQYFGPGTRLLVL.

The count of this clone is one. The chain combines TRBV11-2 with TRBJ2-5; D ambiguous. Germline lookup yields CDR1 SGHAT and CDR2 FQNNGV. The CDR3 runs 13 residues. V shed 3 bases and J shed 2 bases, with 7 bases lying between them. The CDR3 loop reads CASSFTDQETQYF. The CDR3 DNA reads as TGTGCCAGCAGCTTTACTGATCAAGAGACCCAGTACTTC. Looking up the rest from reference TRBV11-2 and TRBJ2-5 gives the full variable domain: EAGVAQSPRYKIIEKRQSVAFWCNPISGHATLYWYQQILGQGPKLLIQFQNNGVVDDSQLPKDRFSAERLKGVDSTLKIQPAKLEDSAVYLCASSFTDQETQYFGPGTRLLVL.